These 32 T cell receptor beta chains share one sample of origin, sequenced in a study of T-cell reconstitution after alpha-beta-depleted transplantation in children. Molecular barcoding with unique molecular identifiers was used for the TCRbeta library. TCRdb re-called the PCR reads with MiXCR, one entry per CDR3 protein. This repertoire shows more than 450,000 distinct CDR3 sequences, around 19% found once; its top ten account for approximately 3%. Source: PBMCs from the stem cell graft donor, taken from the stem cell graft. Receptors were obtained from a human donor who donated a stem cell graft to a child with acute lymphoblastic leukemia.

The chain recombines TRBV27 with TRBJ2-5; D ambiguous. CDR1 and CDR2 (germline): MNHEY, SMNVEV (reference sequence). The V end was cut by 2 bases, the J end by 1 base, with 8 bases between. This CDR3 has 14 amino acids. The CDR3 nucleotides are TGTGCCAGCAGTTTAATAGACGCCCAAGAGACCCAGTACTTC. Amino acid sequence: CASSLIDAQETQYF.

V usage is TRBV24-1 and J usage is TRBJ2-2; 8 nucleotides match TRBD1. CDR1 is KGHDR, CDR2 SFDVKD, per germline. With V trimmed by 4 bases and J by 7 bases, 7 bases remained unmatched. This CDR3 contains 15 residues. CDR3 amino acids: CATSDRTGSVGELFF. The CDR3 DNA follows: TGTGCCACCAGTGACCGGACAGGGTCTGTCGGGGAGCTGTTTTTT.

V gene TRBV6-5 combines with J gene TRBJ2-2; 11 bases match TRBD2. Germline CDR1 reads MNHEY; CDR2 reads SVGAGI. The V and J ends lost 4 bases and 5 bases, in that order; junction bases with no gene match: 6. The CDR3 loop spans 16 amino acids. The CDR3 protein is CASSSNPSGGTGELFF. CDR3 in DNA: TGTGCCAGCAGTTCAAATCCTAGCGGGGGGACCGGGGAGCTGTTTTTT.

This clonotype was found once. The genes are TRBV20-1 and TRBJ2-3; TRBD2 aligns across 12 bases. The CDR3 is made up of 22 amino acids. Germline V gene lookup returns CDR1 DFQATT and CDR2 SNEGSKA (reference sequence). Trimming took 0 bases from V and 4 from J; bases not matched to a gene: 23. The CDR3 DNA sequence: TGCAGTGCTAGAGATGATATCATAGGGACTAGCGGGTCATCATGGGACCCAGATACGCAGTATTTT. Its protein is CSARDDIIGTSGSSWDPDTQYF.

Only a few counts were recorded for this clonotype. The V call is TRBV20-1, the J call TRBJ1-4; D is uncertain. Germline V CDR1 and CDR2: DFQATT, SNEGSKA (reference sequence). Trimming left V 4 bases short and J 4 bases short, with 16 bases between. The CDR3 runs 15 residues. The CDR3 is CSATLFPPSNEKLFF. The CDR3 DNA follows: TGCAGTGCTACTCTCTTCCCCCCGAGTAATGAAAAACTGTTTTTT.

This clonotype was recorded a few times. The chain combines TRBV5-1 with TRBJ2-7; 13 nucleotides align to TRBD2. Germline lookup yields CDR1 SGHRS and CDR2 YFSETQ. This CDR3 spans 16 amino acids. The ends lost 4 bases at V and 0 bases at J; junction bases unmatched: 4. The CDR3 sequence is CASSRTSGSGSYEQYF. CDR3 DNA: TGCGCCAGCAGCCGGACTAGCGGGAGCGGCTCCTACGAGCAGTACTTC.

This chain joins TRBV5-1 and TRBJ1-6, with D perhaps TRBD1 (6 bases). The CDR3 runs 16 residues. V was clipped by 0 bases and J by 6 bases, with 13 bases between them. From germline, CDR1 is SGHRS and CDR2 YFSETQ. For the CDR3, the DNA is TGCGCCAGCAGCTTGGAACTGGGACACCTTAATTCACCCCTCCACTTT. It codes for CASSLELGHLNSPLHF.

There are a few counts of this clonotype. This chain joins TRBV27 and TRBJ2-1; TRBD2 aligns across 9 bases. The CDR3 loop spans 16 amino acids. Germline-derived CDR1 and CDR2 are MNHEY and SMNVEV (reference sequence). V shed 5 bases, J shed 4 bases, and the junction held 9 bases outside the gene matches. For the CDR3, the DNA is TGTGCCAGCAGTCCCCCGACTAGCGGAGCATACAATGAGCAGTTCTTC. It is translated as CASSPPTSGAYNEQFF.

The rearrangement joins TRBV5-1 to TRBJ2-7; D uncertain. Germline V CDR1 and CDR2: SGHRS, YFSETQ. This CDR3 spans 14 amino acids. Trimming removed 0 bases from V and 1 base from J, with 8 bases in between. The CDR3 DNA is TGCGCCAGCAGCTTGGAGGCGGCGTCCTACGAGCAGTACTTC. It specifies CASSLEAASYEQYF.

V usage is TRBV29-1 and J usage is TRBJ1-1; the match to TRBD1 covers 10 bases. With 7 bases clipped from V and 2 bases from J, the junction kept 10 bases outside the gene matches. The germline gives CDR1 SQVTM, CDR2 ANQGSEA. This CDR3 comprises 15 residues. CDR3 amino acids: CSAAGTGEGNTEAFF. The CDR3 DNA sequence: TGCAGCGCTGCGGGGACAGGGGAAGGAAACACTGAAGCTTTCTTT.

The genes are TRBV20-1 and TRBJ2-3; 8 nucleotides line up with TRBD1. Germline V gene lookup returns CDR1 DFQATT and CDR2 SNEGSKA (reference sequence). The CDR3 is made up of 15 amino acids. The V gene end was trimmed by 6 bases and the J gene end by 5 bases; junction bases not matched to a gene: 13. CDR3 amino acids: CSAHIVRGPKDTQYF. The CDR3 DNA follows: TGCAGTGCGCACATTGTCAGGGGGCCGAAAGATACGCAGTATTTT.

The genes are TRBV30 and TRBJ2-1, with D hard to call. V shed 2 bases and J shed 8 bases, with 7 bases lying between them. The CDR3 runs to 11 residues. CDR1 and CDR2 from the germline V gene are GTSNPN and SVGIG (reference sequence). CDR3 amino acids: CAWSYNDEQFF. DNA of the CDR3: TGTGCCTGGAGTTATAACGATGAGCAGTTCTTC. Looking up the rest from reference TRBV30 and TRBJ2-1 gives the full variable domain: SQTIHQWPATLVQPVGSPLSLECTVEGTSNPNLYWYRQAAGRGLQLLFYSVGIGQISSEVPQNLSASRPQDRQFILSSKKLLLSDSGFYLCAWSYNDEQFFGPGTRLTVL.

The table lists this clonotype with a count of one. The chain carries TRBV5-1 and TRBJ1-1; no reliable D call. The germline gives CDR1 SGHRS, CDR2 YFSETQ. The CDR3 extends over 16 amino acids. Trimming stripped 3 bases from V and 4 bases from J, with 19 bases between. In nucleotides, the CDR3 is TGCGCCAGCAGCTACTACTCGAGGGAGCAGGCCACTGAAGCTTTCTTT. Translation gives CASSYYSREQATEAFF.

The rearrangement links TRBV9 to TRBJ2-1; D call uncertain. CDR3 length equals 15 residues. CDR1 and CDR2 (germline): SGDLS, YYNGEE. Trimming left V 0 bases short and J 3 bases short, with 10 bases between. Here the CDR3 DNA reads TGTGCCAGCAGCGTAGCAGACCGTGGCTACAATGAGCAGTTCTTC. This codes for CASSVADRGYNEQFF.

J is TRBJ2-1 and V is TRBV6-1, with D possibly called TRBD1 or TRBD2 (5 bases each). V was trimmed by 7 bases and J by 6 bases, leaving 22 bases between them. This CDR3 region has 16 residues. Germline CDR1 reads MNHNS; CDR2 reads SASEGT. CDR3 protein: CASTIRGGRTINEQFF. Written as DNA, the CDR3 is TGTGCCAGCACCATACGGGGCGGCAGGACCATCAATGAGCAGTTCTTC.

In this sample, this clonotype turned up a few times. The chain links TRBV5-6 to TRBJ2-3; TRBD2 agrees at 12 bases. The V and J ends lost 0 bases and 4 bases, in that order; junction bases with no gene match: 6. Germline V gene lookup returns CDR1 SGHDT and CDR2 YYEEEE. CDR3 size: 17 residues. The CDR3 protein is CASSLEGTSGLSDTQYF. In DNA, the CDR3 is TGTGCCAGCAGCTTGGAAGGGACTAGCGGGTTATCAGATACGCAGTATTTT.

This rearrangement joins TRBV10-3 to TRBJ2-1; D unclear. The ends were cut back, 2 bases at V and 0 bases at J, with 5 bases in the middle. The germline CDR1 and CDR2 sequences are ENHRY and SYGVKD. The CDR3 loop spans 14 amino acids. The CDR3 sequence: CAISEGSSYNEQFF. CDR3 in DNA: TGTGCCATCAGTGAGGGCAGCTCCTACAATGAGCAGTTCTTC.

J is TRBJ2-1 and V is TRBV12-3 or TRBV12-4; D is unclear. V was trimmed by 6 bases and J by 0 bases, leaving 6 bases between them. The CDR3 is 13 amino acids. The CDR3 nucleotides are TGTGCCAGCAGCCCGGCCTCCTACAATGAGCAGTTCTTC. Translation gives CASSPASYNEQFF.

There are a few counts of this clonotype. The V call is TRBV7-9, the J call TRBJ2-7; D possibly uses TRBD1 or TRBD2 (5 bases each). V was trimmed by 8 bases and J by 2 bases, leaving 13 bases between them. The CDR3 loop spans 13 amino acids. CDR1 is SEHNR, CDR2 FQNEAQ, per germline (reference sequence). CDR3 in amino acids: CASGDGGAYEQYF. Written as DNA, the CDR3 is TGTGCCAGCGGGGACGGCGGAGCCTACGAGCAGTACTTC.

This clonotype showed up many times. This chain links TRBV5-1 with TRBJ2-5, with a weak D call TRBD2 (5 bases). This CDR3 has 15 residues. The germline V gene has CDR1 SGHRS and CDR2 YFSETQ. V was trimmed by 3 bases and J by 4 bases, leaving 16 bases between them. CDR3 loop: CASSWGAPGGETQYF. CDR3 in DNA: TGCGCCAGCAGCTGGGGAGCCCCCGGTGGAGAGACCCAGTACTTC.

This chain joins TRBV27 and TRBJ2-5; D remains ambiguous. Germline CDR1 and CDR2: MNHEY and SMNVEV (reference sequence). The CDR3 totals 14 residues. The ends were cut back, 2 bases at V and 2 bases at J, with 9 bases in the middle. CDR3 loop: CASSLALTQETQYF. The CDR3 DNA reads TGTGCCAGCAGTTTAGCATTAACACAAGAGACCCAGTACTTC.

The chain carries TRBV7-8 and TRBJ1-4; 7 nucleotides agree with TRBD1. CDR1 and CDR2 from the germline V gene are SGHVS and FQNEAQ. V lost 6 bases, J lost 10 bases, and 8 bases stayed unmatched. This CDR3 has 13 amino acids. CDR3 sequence (DNA): TGTGCCAGCAGGCCCGACAGGGCTGGAAAACTGTTTTTT. Translation gives CASRPDRAGKLFF.

The V call is TRBV9, the J call TRBJ2-1; D not resolved. Germline V gene data show CDR1 as SGDLS and CDR2 as YYNGEE. Trimming stripped 3 bases from V and 8 bases from J, with 6 bases between. There are 11 residues in the CDR3. In DNA form, the CDR3 reads TGTGCCAGCAGCGGGCCATATGAGCAGTTCTTC. Its translation: CASSGPYEQFF.

This clonotype was seen more than once but under ten times. The gene calls are TRBV5-1 and TRBJ2-3; D unclear. This CDR3 has 13 residues. The germline CDR1 and CDR2 sequences are SGHRS and YFSETQ. Trimming cost V 4 bases and J 2 bases, with 8 bases left between them. The CDR3 here is CASSPFNTDTQYF. CDR3 nucleotides: TGCGCCAGCAGCCCATTCAACACAGATACGCAGTATTTT.

This clonotype was seen only a few times. This chain uses TRBV12-3 or TRBV12-4 with TRBJ1-3; the D gene is possibly TRBD1 (5 bases). CDR3 length: 14 residues. Trimming took off 6 bases at V and 2 bases at J, with 11 bases between the two ends. CDR3 residues: CASRHGGAGNTIYF. The CDR3 DNA is TGTGCCAGCAGGCACGGGGGGGCTGGAAACACCATATATTTT.

This clonotype was picked up a small number of times. This rearrangement joins TRBV5-1 to TRBJ2-1; 11 nucleotides line up with TRBD2. V was clipped by 4 bases and J by 8 bases; unmatched bases: 8. Germline V lookup: CDR1 SGHRS, CDR2 YFSETQ. The CDR3 contains 15 residues. The CDR3 nucleotides are TGCGCCAGCAGCCTGACTAGCGGGAATAGGGATGAGCAGTTCTTC. Protein sequence: CASSLTSGNRDEQFF.

This chain links TRBV29-1 with TRBJ2-7; possible D gene TRBD2, 6 bases. V shed 6 bases and J shed 0 bases, with 24 bases lying between them. Germline lookup yields CDR1 SQVTM and CDR2 ANQGSEA. The CDR3 has 17 amino acids. The chain's CDR3 is CSVTVGTASDYSYEQYF. The CDR3 DNA sequence: TGCAGCGTGACGGTGGGGACGGCTAGCGATTACTCCTACGAGCAGTACTTC.

CDR3 in DNA: TGTGCCAGCAGCCCTAGTACCCCTAACTATGGCTACACCTTC. Its translation: CASSPSTPNYGYTF. V gene TRBV7-9 combines with J gene TRBJ1-2; D gene ambiguous. The CDR3 loop spans 14 amino acids. The V and J ends lost 5 bases and 0 bases respectively, with 10 bases between them. Germline V gene sequence: CDR1 SEHNR, CDR2 FQNEAQ (reference sequence).

The rearrangement joins TRBV9 to TRBJ2-3; TRBD1 or TRBD2 may be the D gene (5 bases each). CDR3 length equals 17 residues. The V gene lost 3 bases and the J gene lost 3 bases, with 20 bases spanning the gap. Germline assignment: CDR1 SGDLS and CDR2 YYNGEE. CDR3 region: CASSEGRGFLRTDTQYF. In DNA form, the CDR3 reads TGTGCCAGCAGCGAGGGGAGAGGTTTTCTCCGAACAGATACGCAGTATTTT. The variable domain in full, completed from reference TRBV9 and TRBJ2-3, reads DSGVTQTPKHLITATGQRVTLRCSPRSGDLSVYWYQQSLDQGLQFLIQYYNGEERAKGNILERFSAQQFPDLHSELNLSSLELGDSALYFCASSEGRGFLRTDTQYFGPGTRLTVL.

The CDR3 loop reads CASSRSGTVNTEAFF. The CDR3 DNA is TGTGCCAGCTCACGGTCTGGGACGGTGAACACTGAAGCTTTCTTT. The J gene is TRBJ1-1, the V gene TRBV18; tentative D call: TRBD1 (5 bases). Trimming left V 4 bases short and J 0 bases short, with 12 bases between. Per the germline V gene, CDR1 is KGHSH and CDR2 is LQKENI. CDR3 length: 15 amino acids.

The CDR3 reads CASSLVAGYRYNEQFF. Here the CDR3 DNA reads TGCGCCAGCAGCTTGGTAGCAGGGTATAGGTACAATGAGCAGTTCTTC. This chain connects TRBV5-1 to TRBJ2-1, with D possibly TRBD1 on 5 matching bases. Germline CDR1 SGHRS, CDR2 YFSETQ. The ends were cut back, 0 bases at V and 4 bases at J, with 14 bases in the middle. There are 16 residues in the CDR3.

The J gene is TRBJ1-2, the V gene TRBV27; possibly TRBD1 for D (5 bases). V lost 5 bases to trimming and J lost 3 bases, with 16 bases between them. The CDR3 has 15 amino acids. The germline CDR1 and CDR2 sequences are MNHEY and SMNVEV (reference sequence). The chain's CDR3 is CASSPLRGGDYGYTF. The DNA of the CDR3 is TGTGCCAGCAGTCCCCTTCGGGGCGGCGACTATGGCTACACCTTC.